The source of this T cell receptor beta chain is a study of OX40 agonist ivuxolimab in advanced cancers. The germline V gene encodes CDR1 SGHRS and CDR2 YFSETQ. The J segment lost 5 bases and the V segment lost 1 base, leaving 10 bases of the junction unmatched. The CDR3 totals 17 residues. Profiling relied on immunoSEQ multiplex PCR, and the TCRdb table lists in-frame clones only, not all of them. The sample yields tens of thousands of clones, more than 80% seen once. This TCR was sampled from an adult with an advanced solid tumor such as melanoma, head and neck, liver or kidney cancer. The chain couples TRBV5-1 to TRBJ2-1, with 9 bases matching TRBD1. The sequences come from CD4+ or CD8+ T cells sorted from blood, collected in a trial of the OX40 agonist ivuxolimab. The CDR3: CASSLTRSGTGNNEQFF. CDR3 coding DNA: TGCGCCAGCAGCTTGACAAGATCCGGGACAGGGAACAATGAGCAGTTCTTC.